This T cell receptor beta chain was identified during a study of identical twins. The CDR3 runs to 12 residues. In regard to this clonotype: The junction shows a germline mismatch at one end, possibly a read error.

Template switching introduced a universal primer site, and the cDNA bore unique molecular identifiers. TCRdb used MiXCR to reprocess the 5' RACE reads, holding one entry per CDR3 protein. The top ten hold around 13% of the sample, which has 600,000 to 850,000 distinct CDR3 sequences, 18% seen once. The sample was also linked to a second study, of T cells expressing NK-cell markers.

The sequence derives from a woman aged 18-29 years in good health. This sequence joins TRBV12-3 or TRBV12-4 and TRBJ2-3; unclear D gene. Material: PBMCs. CDR3 sequence (DNA): TGTGCCAGCAGTTTAACGGCAACCCCCAATGGTTTT. It yields the protein CASSLTATPNGF.